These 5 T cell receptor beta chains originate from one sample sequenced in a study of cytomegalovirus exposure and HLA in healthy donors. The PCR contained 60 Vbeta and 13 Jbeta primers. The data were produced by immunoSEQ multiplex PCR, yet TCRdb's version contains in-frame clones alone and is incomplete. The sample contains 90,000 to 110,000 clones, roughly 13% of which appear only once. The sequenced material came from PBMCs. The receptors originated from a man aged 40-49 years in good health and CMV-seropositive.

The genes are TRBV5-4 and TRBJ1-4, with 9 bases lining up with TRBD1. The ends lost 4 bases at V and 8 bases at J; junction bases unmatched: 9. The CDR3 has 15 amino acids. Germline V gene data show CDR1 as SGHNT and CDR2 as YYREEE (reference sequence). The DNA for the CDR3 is TGTGCCAGCAGCCGCGGACAGGGGCATGAAGAAAAACTGTTTTTT. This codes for CASSRGQGHEEKLFF.

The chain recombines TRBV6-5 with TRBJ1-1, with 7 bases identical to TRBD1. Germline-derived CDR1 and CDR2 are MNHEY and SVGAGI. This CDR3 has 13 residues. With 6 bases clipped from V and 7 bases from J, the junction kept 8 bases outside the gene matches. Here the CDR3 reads CASRATGALEAFF. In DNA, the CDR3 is TGTGCCAGCAGGGCCACAGGGGCCCTTGAAGCTTTCTTT.

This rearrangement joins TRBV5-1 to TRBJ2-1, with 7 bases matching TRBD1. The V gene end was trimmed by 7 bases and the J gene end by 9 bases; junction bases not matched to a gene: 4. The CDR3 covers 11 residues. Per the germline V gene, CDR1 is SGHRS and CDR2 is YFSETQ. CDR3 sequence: CASERGPEQFF. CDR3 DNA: TGCGCCAGCGAAAGGGGGCCTGAGCAGTTCTTC.

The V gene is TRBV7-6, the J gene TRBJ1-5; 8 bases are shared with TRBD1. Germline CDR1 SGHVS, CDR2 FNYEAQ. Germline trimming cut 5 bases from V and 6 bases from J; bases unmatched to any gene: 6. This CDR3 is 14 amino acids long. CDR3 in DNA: TGTGCCAGCAGCCTTGGACAGGGAAGTCAGCCCCAGCATTTT. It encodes CASSLGQGSQPQHF.

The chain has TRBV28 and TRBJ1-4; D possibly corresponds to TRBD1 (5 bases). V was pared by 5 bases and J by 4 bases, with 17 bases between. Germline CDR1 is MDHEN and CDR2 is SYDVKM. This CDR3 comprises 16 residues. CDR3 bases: TGTGCCAGCAGTAACCCGGACAACCCCGTTAATGAAAAACTGTTTTTT. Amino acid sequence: CASSNPDNPVNEKLFF.